A single sample gave rise to the 20 T cell receptor beta chains below, sequenced in a study of blood T cell repertoires in COVID-19. Clones were sequenced by immunoSEQ multiplex PCR, and TCRdb holds only the in-frame ones, with some missing. This table has over 200,000 clones, about nine tenths appearing once. Sequencing was performed on peripheral blood. All receptors derive from a man in his fifties or sixties who had recovered from COVID-19.

This chain connects TRBV29-1 to TRBJ2-5; 8 bases match TRBD1. The CDR3 totals 14 residues. CDR1 and CDR2 from the germline V gene are SQVTM and ANQGSEA. The trim removed 4 bases at V and 2 bases at J, leaving 6 bases unmatched. The CDR3 loop reads CSVVPWDRQETQYF. The CDR3 region has the DNA TGCAGCGTTGTTCCCTGGGACAGGCAAGAGACCCAGTACTTC.

This sequence joins TRBV5-6 and TRBJ2-2; D remains unclear. Germline assignment: CDR1 SGHDT and CDR2 YYEEEE. The V and J ends lost 0 bases and 4 bases respectively, with 10 bases between them. The CDR3 sequence is 15 residues long. The chain's CDR3 is CASSLGLSGTGELFF. The CDR3 DNA follows: TGTGCCAGCAGCTTGGGGTTGTCGGGCACCGGGGAGCTGTTTTTT.

This clone was seen just once. The J gene is TRBJ2-7, the V gene TRBV6-5, with a possible D match to TRBD1 (6 bases). V lost 6 bases and J 0 bases, leaving 15 bases between the germline ends. Germline lookup yields CDR1 MNHEY and CDR2 SVGAGI. CDR3 length equals 15 residues. The CDR3 DNA reads TGTGCCAGCAGCCCGGACAGACAGACCTCCTACGAGCAGTACTTC. Amino acids: CASSPDRQTSYEQYF.

V usage is TRBV4-1 and J usage is TRBJ1-1; D is undetermined. The germline V and J ends were trimmed by 2 bases and 4 bases, with 14 bases remaining between them. The CDR3 contains 15 residues. Looked up from germline, CDR1 is MGHRA and CDR2 is YSYEKL. CDR3 nucleotide sequence: TGCGCCAGCAGCCAAAGCGGCAGTTTCTTCACTGAAGCTTTCTTT. Translation gives CASSQSGSFFTEAFF.

The chain joins TRBV5-1 to TRBJ1-1; 7 bases map to TRBD1. Looked up from germline, CDR1 is SGHRS and CDR2 is YFSETQ. V gave up 0 bases and J gave up 7 bases; unmatched junction bases: 6. The CDR3 totals 14 residues. CDR3 sequence reads: CASSLERGRFEAFF. CDR3 bases: TGCGCCAGCAGCTTGGAGAGGGGGCGCTTTGAAGCTTTCTTT.

The rearrangement links TRBV27 to TRBJ1-2; D remains ambiguous. Germline V gene lookup returns CDR1 MNHEY and CDR2 SMNVEV (reference sequence). The CDR3 covers 15 residues. V was cut by 1 base and J by 6 bases, with 15 bases left in between. CDR3 sequence reads: CASSLWAVGSDGYTF. CDR3 sequence (DNA): TGTGCCAGCAGTTTATGGGCAGTAGGGAGCGATGGCTACACCTTC.

The rearrangement links TRBV7-6 to TRBJ2-7; 10 positions match TRBD1. Germline trimming cut 5 bases from V and 6 bases from J; bases unmatched to any gene: 4. There are 13 residues in the CDR3. Germline values: CDR1 SGHVS, CDR2 FNYEAQ. CDR3 coding DNA: TGTGCCAGCAGCCGGGACAGGGGAGCCGAGCAGTACTTC. Amino acids: CASSRDRGAEQYF.

The rearrangement links TRBV27 to TRBJ1-6; tentatively, D is TRBD1 (5 bases). Germline lookup yields CDR1 MNHEY and CDR2 SMNVEV (reference sequence). The V end was cut by 2 bases, the J end by 9 bases, with 11 bases between. The CDR3 runs to 14 residues. CDR3 coding DNA: TGTGCCAGCAGTTTAGGAGTTGGGGCTTCACCCCTCCACTTT. Translating it yields CASSLGVGASPLHF.

This clone came up once. The rearrangement uses TRBV5-4 and TRBJ2-1, with D uncertain. Germline V CDR1 and CDR2: SGHNT, YYREEE (reference sequence). The CDR3 is made up of 12 amino acids. V lost 4 bases and J 4 bases, leaving 6 bases between the germline ends. The CDR3 loop reads CASSQKYNEQFF. Written as DNA, the CDR3 is TGTGCCAGCAGCCAGAAATACAATGAGCAGTTCTTC.

V and J are TRBV20-1 and TRBJ2-7, with D perhaps matching TRBD2 (5 bases). The germline V gene encodes CDR1 DFQATT and CDR2 SNEGSKA (reference sequence). The V end lost 6 bases, the J end lost 4 bases, and 10 bases lay between the germline ends. The CDR3 sequence is 11 residues long. CDR3 sequence (DNA): TGCAGTGCCGAAGAGGGATACGAGCAGTACTTC. It translates to CSAEEGYEQYF.

This clone was found a few times. The chain carries TRBV6-1 and TRBJ2-7; a weak D match, TRBD2 (5 bases). The germline V gene has CDR1 MNHNS and CDR2 SASEGT. With 1 base removed from V and 2 bases from J, the gap between germline ends came to 6 bases. This CDR3 has 13 residues. The DNA of the CDR3 is TGTGCCAGCAGTGAAGTCGGGGCCTACGAGCAGTACTTC. Translation gives CASSEVGAYEQYF.

This chain uses TRBV14 with TRBJ2-1, with 9 bases fitting TRBD1. J was trimmed by 8 bases and V by 3 bases; bases with no gene match: 11. In germline, CDR1 is SGHDN, CDR2 FVKESK. There are 16 residues in the CDR3. CDR3: CASSQHPGQGIDEQFF. The DNA of the CDR3 is TGTGCCAGCAGCCAGCATCCGGGACAGGGCATCGATGAGCAGTTCTTC.

The chain recombines TRBV6-5 with TRBJ2-1, with TRBD1 matching over 8 bases. CDR1 MNHEY and CDR2 SVGAGI come from the germline V gene. The CDR3 loop spans 15 amino acids. Losses at the gene ends were 6 bases for V and 6 bases for J; bases not matched to a gene: 10. The CDR3 coding sequence is TGTGCCAGCAGAGGGGGACAGGACCCGGGCAATGAGCAGTTCTTC. Translation gives CASRGGQDPGNEQFF.

V gene TRBV28 combines with J gene TRBJ1-2, with D unresolved. CDR3 length equals 12 residues. The germline V gene encodes CDR1 MDHEN and CDR2 SYDVKM. Between the trimmed V and J ends, which lost 4 bases and 7 bases, there was a span of 10 bases. The CDR3, as DNA: TGTGCCAGCAGTTCGAGGGTGGGTGGCTACACCTTC. Protein product: CASSSRVGGYTF.

This chain connects TRBV7-9 to TRBJ2-5, with 8 bases that match TRBD1. Germline CDR1 is SEHNR and CDR2 is FQNEAQ (reference sequence). After removal of 9 bases from V and 1 base from J, the junction contained 7 bases not matched to a gene. CDR3 length equals 14 residues. CDR3 DNA sequence: TGTGCCAGTACCGACAGGGGCTTCCAAGAGACCCAGTACTTC. Protein sequence: CASTDRGFQETQYF.

J is TRBJ1-6 and V is TRBV19; tentative D call: TRBD1 (6 bases). The CDR3 is 13 amino acids. Germline assignment: CDR1 LNHDA and CDR2 SQIVND (reference sequence). The CDR3 nucleotides are TGTGCTGTCCGGGACACCTCAAATTCACCCCTCCACTTT. It specifies CAVRDTSNSPLHF.

The chain joins TRBV13 to TRBJ2-1; TRBD2 agrees at 10 bases. The V and J ends lost 5 bases and 5 bases, in that order; junction bases with no gene match: 6. This CDR3 is built from 15 residues. Per germline, CDR1 PRHDT and CDR2 FYEKMQ (reference sequence). CDR3 nucleotides: TGTGCCAGCAGCAAATTAGCGGGGGGCCACAATGAGCAGTTCTTC. Protein sequence: CASSKLAGGHNEQFF.

This chain uses TRBV11-3 with TRBJ2-5; D is possibly TRBD1 (6 bases). The CDR3 sequence is 12 residues long. Germline V gives CDR1 SGHNT, CDR2 YENEEA. The V gene lost 2 bases and the J gene lost 5 bases, with 6 bases spanning the gap. CDR3 sequence reads: CASSLTGETQYF. CDR3 nucleotides: TGTGCCAGCAGCTTAACAGGGGAGACCCAGTACTTC.

This rearrangement joins TRBV7-6 to TRBJ2-3; D remains unclear. The V end was cut by 2 bases, the J end by 1 base, with 10 bases between. Germline CDR1 is SGHVS and CDR2 is FNYEAQ. The CDR3 sequence is 15 residues long. The CDR3, as DNA: TGTGCCAGCAGCTTACCACTTGCTGGCACAGATACGCAGTATTTT. Translating it yields CASSLPLAGTDTQYF.

V is TRBV19 and J is TRBJ2-1, with TRBD1 as a possible D gene (7 bases). This CDR3 is built from 16 residues. The ends were cut back, 8 bases at V and 2 bases at J, with 19 bases in the middle. The germline V gene has CDR1 LNHDA and CDR2 SQIVND (reference sequence). The CDR3 bases are TGTGCCAGTTCCCCCGGTGGAGGGACAGCCTACAATGAGCAGTTCTTC. Its protein is CASSPGGGTAYNEQFF. The complete variable domain, with remaining parts taken from reference TRBV19 and TRBJ2-1, reads DGGITQSPKYLFRKEGQNVTLSCEQNLNHDAMYWYRQDPGQGLRLIYYSQIVNDFQKGDIAEGYSVSREKKESFPLTVTSAQKNPTAFYLCASSPGGGTAYNEQFFGPGTRLTVL.